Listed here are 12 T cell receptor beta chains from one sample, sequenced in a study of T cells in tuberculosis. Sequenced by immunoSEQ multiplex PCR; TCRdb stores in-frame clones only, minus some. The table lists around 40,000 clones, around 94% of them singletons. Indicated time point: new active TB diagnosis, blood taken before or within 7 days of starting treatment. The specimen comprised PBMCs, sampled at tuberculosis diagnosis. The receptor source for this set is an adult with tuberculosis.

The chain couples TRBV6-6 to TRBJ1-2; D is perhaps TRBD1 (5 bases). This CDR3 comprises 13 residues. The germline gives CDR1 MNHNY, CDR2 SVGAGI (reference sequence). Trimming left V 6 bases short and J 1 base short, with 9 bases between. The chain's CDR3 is CASRGGVNYGYTF. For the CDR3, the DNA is TGTGCCAGCAGGGGGGGAGTTAACTATGGCTACACCTTC.

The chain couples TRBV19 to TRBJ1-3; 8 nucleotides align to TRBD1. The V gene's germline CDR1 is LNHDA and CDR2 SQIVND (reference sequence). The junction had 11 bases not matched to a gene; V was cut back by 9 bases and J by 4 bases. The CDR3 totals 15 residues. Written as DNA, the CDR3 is TGTGCCAGCTCTATCCAGGGGGCGAGGGGAAACACCATATATTTT. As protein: CASSIQGARGNTIYF.

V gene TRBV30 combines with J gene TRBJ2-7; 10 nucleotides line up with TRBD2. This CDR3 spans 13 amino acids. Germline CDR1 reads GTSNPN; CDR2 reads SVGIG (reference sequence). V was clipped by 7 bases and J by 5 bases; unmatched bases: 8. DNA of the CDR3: TGTGCCTTTACTAGCGGGGTAGGCAACGAGCAGTACTTC. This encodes CAFTSGVGNEQYF.

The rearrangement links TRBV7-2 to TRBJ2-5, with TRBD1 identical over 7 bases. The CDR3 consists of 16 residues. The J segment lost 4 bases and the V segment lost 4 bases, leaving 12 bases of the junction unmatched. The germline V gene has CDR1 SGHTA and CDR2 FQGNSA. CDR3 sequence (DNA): TGTGCCAGCAGCTCGCTAGATATAGGGGGCGGAGAGACCCAGTACTTC. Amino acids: CASSSLDIGGGETQYF.

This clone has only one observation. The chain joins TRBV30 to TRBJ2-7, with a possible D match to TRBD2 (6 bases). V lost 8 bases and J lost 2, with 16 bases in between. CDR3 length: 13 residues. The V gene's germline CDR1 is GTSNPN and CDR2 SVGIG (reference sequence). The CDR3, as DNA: TGTGCCGGGGGGACGGGTACCACCTACGAGCAGTACTTC. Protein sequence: CAGGTGTTYEQYF.

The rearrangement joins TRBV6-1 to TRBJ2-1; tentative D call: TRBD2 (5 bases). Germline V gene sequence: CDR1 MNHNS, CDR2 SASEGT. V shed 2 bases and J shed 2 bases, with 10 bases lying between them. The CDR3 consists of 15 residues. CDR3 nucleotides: TGTGCCAGCAGTGAACGGGAAGACACCTACAATGAGCAGTTCTTC. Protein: CASSEREDTYNEQFF.

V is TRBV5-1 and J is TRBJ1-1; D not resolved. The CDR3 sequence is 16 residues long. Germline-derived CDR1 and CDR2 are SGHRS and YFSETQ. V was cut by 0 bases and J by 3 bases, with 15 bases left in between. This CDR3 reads CASSLGLRGLDTEAFF. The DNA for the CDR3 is TGCGCCAGCAGCTTGGGGTTGCGGGGATTAGACACTGAAGCTTTCTTT. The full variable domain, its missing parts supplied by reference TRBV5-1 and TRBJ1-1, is KAGVTQTPRYLIKTRGQQVTLSCSPISGHRSVSWYQQTPGQGLQFLFEYFSETQRNKGNFPGRFSGRQFSNSRSEMNVSTLELGDSALYLCASSLGLRGLDTEAFFGQGTRLTVV.

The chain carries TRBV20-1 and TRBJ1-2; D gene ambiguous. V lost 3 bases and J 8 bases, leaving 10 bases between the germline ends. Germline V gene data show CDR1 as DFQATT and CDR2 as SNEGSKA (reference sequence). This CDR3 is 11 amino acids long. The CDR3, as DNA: TGCAGTGCTAGTCCGGGTTGGGGCTACACCTTC. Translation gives CSASPGWGYTF.

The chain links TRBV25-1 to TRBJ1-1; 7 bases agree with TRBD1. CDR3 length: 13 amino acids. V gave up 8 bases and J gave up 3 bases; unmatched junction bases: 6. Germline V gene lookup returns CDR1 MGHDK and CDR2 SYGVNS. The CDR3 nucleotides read TGTGCCAGCGCAAGGGGGCGCGACACTGAAGCTTTCTTT. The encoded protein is CASARGRDTEAFF.

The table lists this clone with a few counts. In nucleotides, the CDR3 is TGTGCCTGGAGTGGGGCCCTTATGGCCAATTCACCCCTCCACTTT. This encodes CAWSGALMANSPLHF. This chain links TRBV30 with TRBJ1-6; D uncertain. The CDR3 is 15 amino acids. Germline-derived CDR1 and CDR2 are GTSNPN and SVGIG (reference sequence). The V end was cut by 1 base, the J end by 7 bases, with 14 bases between.

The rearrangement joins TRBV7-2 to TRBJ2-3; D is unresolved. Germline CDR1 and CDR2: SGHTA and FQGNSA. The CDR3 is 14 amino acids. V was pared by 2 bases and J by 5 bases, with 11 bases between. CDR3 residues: CASSLITVLDTQYF. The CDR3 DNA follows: TGTGCCAGCAGCTTAATCACAGTTTTAGATACGCAGTATTTT.

In DNA, the CDR3 is TGTGCCAGCAGCGACAGGCTAGTCGGGACGGGTGAAGCTTTCTTT. As protein: CASSDRLVGTGEAFF. The J gene is TRBJ1-1, the V gene TRBV7-2; TRBD1 is a possible D gene (6 bases). Deletions cut 5 bases from V and 7 bases from J, with 20 bases between. CDR1 is SGHTA, CDR2 FQGNSA, per germline. CDR3 length: 15 residues.